This T cell receptor (beta chain) derives from a study of blood T cell repertoires in COVID-19. Repertoires were generated with immunoSEQ multiplex PCR, while TCRdb's copy carries only in-frame clones and drops some. The table lists 250,000 to 350,000 clones, 90% to 95% of them singletons. CDR3 length equals 11 residues. The germline gives CDR1 KGHDR, CDR2 SFDVKD. Between the trimmed V and J ends, which lost 9 bases and 5 bases, there was a span of 9 bases. The receptor's source is a woman in her 30s with COVID-19, enrolled during active disease. Sequenced: peripheral blood. The chain has TRBV24-1 and TRBJ1-2; tentatively, D is TRBD1 (5 bases). The chain's CDR3 is CATHGGYGYTF. In DNA, the CDR3 is TGTGCCACCCACGGGGGATATGGCTACACCTTC.